These T cell receptor beta chains were read from a single sample in a study of shared clonotypes between healthy human individuals. Measured with immunoSEQ multiplex PCR; TCRdb has only the in-frame clones, and not every one. The sample includes 2 million to 2.5 million clones, around 93% seen only once; the top ten take roughly 0.34%. Sequencing used naive CD4+ T cells from PBMCs. All receptors come from a man younger than 35 in good health. Some clones in this sample may be carry-over from other donors' samples. CDR3s include the opening cysteine and the closing phenylalanine or tryptophan. The D gene is left open where the match is weak. The size of a clone is reported for some rows only, either as once, few or many, or as a class for expanded clones.

. . TRBJ1-2 TRBV6-1 TGTGCCAGCAGCCCCGCGGCTTTTGGTGGCTACACCTTC CASSPAAFGGYTF
TRBD1 . TRBJ1-4 TRBV18 TGTGCCAGCTCACCACAGGCAGGGGGCGGTGAAAAACTGTTTTTT CASSPQAGGGEKLFF
TRBD1 . TRBJ2-7 TRBV6-1 TGTGCCAGCAGTGAAAGACAGGGGTACGAGCAGTACTTC CASSERQGYEQYF
TRBD1 . TRBJ1-4 TRBV27 TGTGCCAGCAGTCGGACAGGGGCTAATGAAAAACTGTTTTTT CASSRTGANEKLFF
TRBD2 once TRBJ2-5 TRBV7-3 TGTGCCAGCAGCCCCTCGGGGGGGGAAGAGACCCAGTACTTC CASSPSGGEETQYF
. . TRBJ2-7 TRBV19 TGTGCCAGTAGTGTAAGGCAGGGGTACGAGCAGTACTTC CASSVRQGYEQYF
. . TRBJ2-7 TRBV7-9 TGTGCCAGCAGCCCGGGGGGACAAAGCTACGAGCAGTACTTC CASSPGGQSYEQYF
. . TRBJ2-1 TRBV9 TGTGCCAGCAGCGTAGGGTCCGGGAGCATGACCTACAATGAGCAGTTCTTC CASSVGSGSMTYNEQFF
TRBD2 . TRBJ2-2 TRBV7-9 TGTGCCAGCAGCGAAATCCAGCGGGGGAACACCGGGGAGCTGTTTTTT CASSEIQRGNTGELFF
TRBD2 . TRBJ2-3 TRBV27 TGTGCCAGCAGTTTAAACCTAGCGGGAGTTCCAGATACGCAGTATTTT CASSLNLAGVPDTQYF
. . TRBJ1-4 TRBV6-1 TGTGCCAGCACGTGGCAGGCAGCGAGCGGCGAAAAACTGTTTTTT CASTWQAASGEKLFF
. . TRBJ2-1 TRBV20-1 TGCAGTGCTCTAGACAATGAGCAGTTCTTC CSALDNEQFF
TRBD1 . TRBJ2-1 TRBV4-3 TGCGCCAGCAGCCTTTCCGGGACAGGCAATCGATTTCCTGAGCAGTTCTTC CASSLSGTGNRFPEQFF
. . TRBJ1-1 TRBV4-3 TGCGCCAGCAAGGAAGGGAAATTAAACACTGAAGCTTTCTTT CASKEGKLNTEAFF
. . TRBJ2-2 TRBV7-2 TGTGCCAGCAGCTTGATGCGGCACACCGGGGAGCTGTTTTTT CASSLMRHTGELFF
. . TRBJ1-2 TRBV7-8 TGTGCCAGCAGCTCAAGACCCCGGGGGGACTATGGCTACACCTTC CASSSRPRGDYGYTF
. . TRBJ2-2 TRBV4-1 TGCGCCAGCAGCCAGAGCCCCCGAGTGGGAACCGGGGAGCTGTTTTTT CASSQSPRVGTGELFF
. . TRBJ2-1 TRBV28 TGTGCCAGCAGTGTTAACCCCTACAATGAGCAGTTCTTC CASSVNPYNEQFF
. . TRBJ2-2 TRBV18 TGTGCCAGCTCACCATCGTCACGGCCCGGGGAGCTGTTTTTT CASSPSSRPGELFF
TRBD2 . TRBJ2-7 TRBV18 TGTGCCAGCTCACTCGGGACTAGCGGGGGGGTGCTTTACTACGAGCAGTACTTC CASSLGTSGGVLYYEQYF
TRBD2 . TRBJ2-3 TRBV9 TGTGCCAGCAGCGCGGCTAGCGGGAGTGGTACGCAGTATTTT CASSAASGSGTQYF
TRBD2 . TRBJ2-7 TRBV5-1 TGCGCCAGCAGCTTGGACCCTAGCGGGTCCTACGAGCAGTACTTC CASSLDPSGSYEQYF
. . TRBJ1-1 TRBV7-9 TGTGCCAGCAGCCAGCGATGGAACACTGAAGCTTTCTTT CASSQRWNTEAFF
. few TRBJ1-4 TRBV6-1 TGTGCCAGCAGTGAAAGGGGAGGTGAAAAACTGTTTTTT CASSERGGEKLFF
TRBD2 . TRBJ2-7 TRBV27 TGTGCCAGCAGCCGCCGAGGACTAGCGGACCACTACGAGCAGTACTTC CASSRRGLADHYEQYF
. . TRBJ1-1 TRBV7-9 TGTGCCAGCAGCTTAAGGGGTCTGACTGAAGCTTTCTTT CASSLRGLTEAFF
. . TRBJ2-3 TRBV28 TGTGCCAGCAGGTGGGGGACTAGCACAGATACGCAGTATTTT CASRWGTSTDTQYF
TRBD2 . TRBJ2-2 TRBV30 TGTGCCTGGAGTGCCACTAGCGGGAGGGCCGTTTTGAACACCGGGGAGCTGTTTTTT CAWSATSGRAVLNTGELFF
TRBD2 . TRBJ2-1 TRBV7-2 TGTGCCAGCAGCCCTTCTAGCGGCTTCAATGAGCAGTTCTTC CASSPSSGFNEQFF
TRBD2 . TRBJ2-1 TRBV4-1 TGCGCCAGCAGCCCGATAGCGGGGGAGGTACAGTTCTTC CASSPIAGEVQFF
. once TRBJ1-4 TRBV18 TGTGCCAGCTCACCAATTCAGGGTGAAAAACTGTTTTTT CASSPIQGEKLFF
. . TRBJ1-2 TRBV6-5 TGTGCCAGCAGTATCGGGGTGAACTATGGCTACACCTTC CASSIGVNYGYTF
. . TRBJ1-5 TRBV28 TGTGCCAGCAGTTGGGGGGCGCGAGATCAGCCCCAGCATTTT CASSWGARDQPQHF
. . TRBJ2-1 TRBV7-9 TGTGCCAGCAGCAGGGGGGGAGTCGAAAATGAGCAGTTCTTC CASSRGGVENEQFF
. . TRBJ2-1 TRBV18 TGTGCCAGCTCACCTCCGGGTATCCATGAGCAGTTCTTC CASSPPGIHEQFF
. . TRBJ1-5 TRBV28 TGTGCCAGCAGTTTCACCGGGGGGCATCAGCCCCAGCATTTT CASSFTGGHQPQHF
TRBD2 . TRBJ2-3 TRBV7-8 TGTGCCAGCCTGGGGGGGATGGTATGGGGCACAGATACGCAGTATTTT CASLGGMVWGTDTQYF
. . TRBJ1-1 TRBV15 TGTGCCACCAGCCAAAAGGCGGGCCAGGGGAGACGTGAAGCTTTCTTT CATSQKAGQGRREAFF
. . TRBJ1-5 TRBV2 TGTGCCAGCAGGCAAGACAGTAGCAATCAGCCCCAGCATTTT CASRQDSSNQPQHF
TRBD2 . TRBJ2-1 TRBV5-4 TGTGCCAGCAGCTTGCGAGCGGGAGGGGTTCGGGAGCAGTTCTTC CASSLRAGGVREQFF
. . TRBJ1-2 TRBV28 TGTGCCAGCAGTTTACCTCAACCACGGACAGCCCCACGATTCTTTGGCTACACCTTC CASSLPQPRTAPRFFGYTF
. . TRBJ2-7 TRBV11-2 TGTGCCAGCAGCTTTGGGGTCTCCTTGGGGGAGCCCCGTGAGCAGTACTTC CASSFGVSLGEPREQYF
. . TRBJ2-5 TRBV18 TGTGCCAGCTCAATTACACAAGAGACCCAGTACTTC CASSITQETQYF
. . TRBJ1-4 TRBV5-8 TGTGCCAGCAGCCCCTGGGGGGGGAACGAAAAACTGTTTTTT CASSPWGGNEKLFF
. . TRBJ1-3 TRBV10-3 TGTGCCATCAGTGAGGGGAGAAGCTCTGGAAACACCATATATTTT CAISEGRSSGNTIYF